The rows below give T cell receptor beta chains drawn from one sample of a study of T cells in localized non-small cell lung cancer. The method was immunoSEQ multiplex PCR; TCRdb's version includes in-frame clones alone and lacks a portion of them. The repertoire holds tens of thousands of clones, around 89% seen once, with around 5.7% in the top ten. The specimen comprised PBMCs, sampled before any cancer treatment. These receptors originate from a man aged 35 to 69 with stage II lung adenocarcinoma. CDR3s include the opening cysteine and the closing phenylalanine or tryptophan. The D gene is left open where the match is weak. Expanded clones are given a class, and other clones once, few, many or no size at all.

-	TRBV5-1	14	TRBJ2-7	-	CASSFFSGPYEQYF	TGCGCCAGCAGCTTTTTCTCCGGTCCCTACGAGCAGTACTTC
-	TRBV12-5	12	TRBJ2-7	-	CASGLVPSEQYF	TGTGCTAGTGGTTTGGTACCGTCCGAGCAGTACTTC
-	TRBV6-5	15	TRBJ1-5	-	CASSYRTLAAQPQHF	TGTGCCAGCAGTTACAGGACTTTGGCGGCTCAGCCCCAGCATTTT
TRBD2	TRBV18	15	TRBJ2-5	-	CASSPAGLAGETQYF	TGTGCCAGCTCACCCGCGGGACTAGCGGGAGAGACCCAGTACTTC
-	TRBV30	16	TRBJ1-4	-	CAWSPGQHTTNEKLFF	TGTGCCTGGAGCCCCGGACAGCATACAACTAATGAAAAACTGTTTTTT
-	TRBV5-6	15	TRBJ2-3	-	CASSLSGRWTDTQYF	TGTGCCAGCAGCTTGTCGGGGAGATGGACAGATACGCAGTATTTT
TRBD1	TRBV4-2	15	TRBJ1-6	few	CASSQDWDRGSPLHF	TGTGCCAGCAGCCAAGATTGGGACAGAGGTTCACCCCTCCACTTT
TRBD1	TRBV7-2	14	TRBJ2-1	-	CASSSRQGESEQFF	TGTGCCAGCAGCAGCAGACAGGGTGAGAGTGAGCAGTTCTTC
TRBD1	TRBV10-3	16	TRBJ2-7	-	CAISPADRGGIYEQYF	TGTGCCATCAGTCCAGCCGACAGGGGAGGCATCTACGAGCAGTACTTC
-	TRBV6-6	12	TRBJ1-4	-	CASGREAEKLFF	TGTGCCAGCGGCCGGGAGGCAGAAAAACTGTTTTTT
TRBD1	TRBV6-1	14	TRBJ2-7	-	CASSGTGALTEQYF	TGTGCCTCCTCGGGGACAGGGGCTCTTACCGAGCAGTACTTC
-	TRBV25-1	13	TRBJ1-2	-	CASSVRGGSGYTF	TGTGCCAGCAGTGTACGCGGGGGCAGTGGCTACACCTTC
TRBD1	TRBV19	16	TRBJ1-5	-	CASSIDRQGINQPQHF	TGTGCCAGTAGTATAGATAGACAGGGGATAAATCAGCCCCAGCATTTT
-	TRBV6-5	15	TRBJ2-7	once	CASSYFAGEGYEQYF	TGTGCCAGCAGTTACTTCGCAGGGGAAGGTTACGAGCAGTACTTC
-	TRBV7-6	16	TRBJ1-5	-	CASSLGGGPGNQPQHF	TGTGCCAGCAGCTTAGGAGGGGGGCCTGGCAATCAGCCCCAGCATTTT
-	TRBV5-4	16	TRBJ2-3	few	CASSSGGGGSTDTQYF	TGTGCCAGCAGCAGTGGGGGCGGCGGTAGCACAGATACGCAGTATTTT
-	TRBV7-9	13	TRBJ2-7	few	CASSGRDSYEQYF	TGTGCCAGCAGCGGACGGGACTCCTACGAGCAGTACTTC
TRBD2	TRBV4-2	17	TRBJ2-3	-	CASSQEAAGGPTDTQYF	TGTGCCAGCAGCCAAGAAGCGGCGGGGGGGCCGACAGATACGCAGTATTTT
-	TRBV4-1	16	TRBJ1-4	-	CASSQDRTERGGKLFF	TGCGCCAGCAGCCAAGACCGGACGGAGCGCGGTGGAAAACTGTTTTTT
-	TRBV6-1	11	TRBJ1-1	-	CASRGEGEAFF	TGTGCCAGCAGGGGGGAAGGTGAAGCTTTCTTT
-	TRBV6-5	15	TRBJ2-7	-	CASSYSNQRRYEQYF	TGTGCCAGCAGTTACTCGAACCAGCGCCGCTACGAGCAGTACTTC
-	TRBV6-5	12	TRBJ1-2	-	CAIREGGYGYTF	TGTGCCATCAGGGAGGGTGGCTATGGCTACACCTTC
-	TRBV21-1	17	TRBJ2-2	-	CASSKGIVGTHTGELFF	TGTGCCAGCAGCAAAGGGATTGTAGGGACTCACACCGGGGAGCTGTTTTTT
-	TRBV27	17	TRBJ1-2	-	CASSLYGGEIGNYGYTF	TGTGCCAGCAGTTTATATGGGGGTGAGATAGGTAACTATGGCTACACCTTC
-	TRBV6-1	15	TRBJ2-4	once	CASRAEGIAKNIQYF	TGTGCCAGCAGAGCCGAGGGGATAGCCAAAAACATTCAGTACTTC
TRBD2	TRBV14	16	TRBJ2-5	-	CASSMTSGSWQETQYF	TGTGCCAGCAGCATGACTAGCGGGAGTTGGCAAGAGACCCAGTACTTC
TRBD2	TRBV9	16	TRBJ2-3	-	CASSRSPGLGADTQYF	TGTGCCAGCAGCCGTAGCCCGGGACTAGGGGCAGATACGCAGTATTTT
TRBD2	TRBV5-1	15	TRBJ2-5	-	CASSRTSGGEETQYF	TGCGCCAGCAGCCGAACTAGCGGGGGGGAAGAGACCCAGTACTTC
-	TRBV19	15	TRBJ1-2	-	CASIPSRGPSDGYTF	TGTGCCAGCATCCCATCCAGGGGCCCGAGTGATGGCTACACCTTC
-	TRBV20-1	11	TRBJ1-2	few	CSATPDYGYTF	TGCAGTGCAACACCGGACTATGGCTACACCTTC
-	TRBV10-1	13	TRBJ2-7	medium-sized	CASRTSSSLEQYF	TGCGCCAGCAGAACTAGCTCGTCTTTGGAGCAGTACTTC
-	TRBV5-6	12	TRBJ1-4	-	CASSVNSEKLFF	TGTGCCAGCAGCGTCAACAGCGAAAAACTGTTTTTT
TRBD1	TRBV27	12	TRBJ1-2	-	CASSFTGVGYTF	TGTGCCAGCAGTTTCACAGGGGTCGGCTACACCTTC
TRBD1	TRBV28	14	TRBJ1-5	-	CASSLAQNRGLQHF	TGTGCCAGCAGTCTGGCCCAGAACAGGGGGCTTCAGCATTTT
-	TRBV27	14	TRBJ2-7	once	CASSLVEGSYEQYF	TGTGCCAGCAGTTTAGTTGAGGGGAGCTACGAGCAGTACTTC
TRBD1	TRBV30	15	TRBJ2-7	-	CASNRGLGVLGEQYF	TGTGCCTCAAACAGGGGGTTGGGCGTTCTTGGGGAGCAGTACTTC
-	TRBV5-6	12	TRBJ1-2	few	CASSWDSRGYTF	TGTGCCAGCAGCTGGGATTCGCGTGGCTACACCTTC
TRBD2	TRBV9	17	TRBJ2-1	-	CASSLRLAESSYNEQFF	TGTGCCAGCAGCCTCCGACTAGCGGAGAGCTCCTACAATGAGCAGTTCTTC
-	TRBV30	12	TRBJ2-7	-	CAWRGDRNEQYF	TGTGCCTGGAGAGGGGACCGAAACGAGCAGTACTTC
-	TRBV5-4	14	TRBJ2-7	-	CASSRGWLTYEQYF	TGTGCCAGCAGCAGGGGGTGGCTCACCTACGAGCAGTACTTC
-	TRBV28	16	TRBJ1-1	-	CASSSLLRVMNTEAFF	TGTGCCAGCAGTTCACTACTCAGGGTTATGAACACTGAAGCTTTCTTT